A single sample gave rise to the 20 T cell receptor beta chains below, sequenced in a study of T cell responses to AZD1222 COVID-19 vaccine. Here immunoSEQ multiplex PCR was the method, and the copy in TCRdb shows in-frame clones only, minus some. The data contain 150,000 to 200,000 clones, just over 90% of them seen just once; the ten biggest clones take up 4.4%. Sequences were derived from peripheral blood, sampled on day 0 of MenACWY control vaccination. These TCRs come from an adult in good health.

The V call is TRBV7-2, the J call TRBJ1-2, with D possibly being TRBD1 (5 bases). Trimming took 5 bases from V and 4 from J, leaving 11 bases between them. Germline lookup yields CDR1 SGHTA and CDR2 FQGNSA. The CDR3 spans 13 residues. CDR3 DNA: TGTGCCAGCAGCAGGGACCAGAGCTATGGCTACACCTTC. It translates to CASSRDQSYGYTF.

J is TRBJ1-5 and V is TRBV6-1, with no clear D. CDR3 length: 11 residues. Germline assignment: CDR1 MNHNS and CDR2 SASEGT. V shed 1 base and J shed 7 bases, with 2 bases lying between them. In DNA form, the CDR3 reads TGTGCCAGCAGTGAAGTCCAGCCCCAGCATTTT. It specifies CASSEVQPQHF.

The V gene is TRBV7-2, the J gene TRBJ1-5, with D maybe TRBD1 (5 bases). The CDR3 spans 15 residues. The germline V gene encodes CDR1 SGHTA and CDR2 FQGNSA. Trimming took 1 base from V and 5 from J, leaving 12 bases between them. In DNA, the CDR3 is TGTGCCAGCAGCTTAGGTGGGGGATCTGATCAGCCCCAGCATTTT. Amino acids: CASSLGGGSDQPQHF.

Worth noting for this clone: One junction end does not reproduce the germline sequence, and a read error may be involved. The chain joins TRBV11-3 to TRBJ2-2; possible D gene TRBD1, 5 bases. CDR1 SGHNT and CDR2 YENEEA come from the germline V gene. This CDR3 contains 13 residues. Here the CDR3 reads CASSIDSTGELFF. Here the CDR3 DNA reads TGTGCCAGCAGCATAGACAGTACCGGGGAGCTGTTTTTT. Combining the CDR3 with reference TRBV11-3 and TRBJ2-2 gives the whole variable domain EAGVVQSPRYKIIEKKQPVAFWCNPISGHNTLYWYLQNLGQGPELLIRYENEEAVDDSQLPKDRFSAERLKGVDSTLKIQPAELGDSAVYLCASSIDSTGELFFGEGSRLTVL.

The J gene is TRBJ1-5, the V gene TRBV6-1; possible D gene TRBD1, 5 bases. The ends were cut back, 3 bases at V and 8 bases at J, with 23 bases in the middle. CDR3 size: 17 residues. CDR1 is MNHNS, CDR2 SASEGT, per germline. In nucleotides, the CDR3 is TGTGCCAGCAGTGAGATGTTGGCAGGGTGGAAGGTGGAGCCCCAGCATTTT. Translated, it gives CASSEMLAGWKVEPQHF.

The genes are TRBV6-6 and TRBJ1-6, with 9 bases aligning to TRBD1. The germline CDR1 and CDR2 sequences are MNHNY and SVGAGI (reference sequence). After removal of 6 bases from V and 0 bases from J, the junction contained 15 bases not matched to a gene. The length of the CDR3 is 20 residues. The CDR3 reads CASSRSYRGLRSSYNSPLHF. The CDR3, as DNA: TGTGCCAGCAGCCGTAGCTACAGGGGGCTGAGGAGCTCCTATAATTCACCCCTCCACTTT.

This clone was observed a handful of times. This chain joins TRBV5-6 and TRBJ1-5, with D possibly TRBD1 on 5 matching bases. The CDR3 loop spans 14 amino acids. V was trimmed by 2 bases and J by 7 bases, leaving 13 bases between them. Looked up from germline, CDR1 is SGHDT and CDR2 is YYEEEE. CDR3 residues: CASSFNGAGQPQHF. The DNA of the CDR3 is TGTGCCAGCAGCTTCAATGGGGCGGGACAGCCCCAGCATTTT.

This chain connects TRBV9 to TRBJ2-3; TRBD2 agrees at 7 bases. The ends lost 1 base at V and 8 bases at J; junction bases unmatched: 7. Per the germline V gene, CDR1 is SGDLS and CDR2 is YYNGEE. CDR3 length equals 14 residues. The CDR3 region has the DNA TGTGCCAGCAGCGTAACTCAGGGAGGGTTTACGCAGTATTTT. This encodes CASSVTQGGFTQYF.

The chain uses TRBV5-1 and TRBJ1-2, with D possibly being TRBD1 (5 bases). The ends were cut back, 3 bases at V and 4 bases at J, with 16 bases in the middle. Looked up from germline, CDR1 is SGHRS and CDR2 is YFSETQ. The CDR3 has 15 residues. CDR3 amino acids: CASSWDGGISYGYTF. CDR3 nucleotides: TGCGCCAGCAGCTGGGACGGAGGGATAAGCTATGGCTACACCTTC.

The chain couples TRBV19 to TRBJ2-7, with D perhaps matching TRBD2 (6 bases). Germline CDR1 reads LNHDA; CDR2 reads SQIVND (reference sequence). This CDR3 comprises 14 residues. Trimming shortened V by 5 bases and J by 0 bases, and 11 bases separated the two germline ends. As DNA, the CDR3 is TGTGCCAGTAGTCCGTCTAGCGTCTCCTACGAGCAGTACTTC. Translated: CASSPSSVSYEQYF.

The chain combines TRBV7-3 with TRBJ2-7; 10 bases fit TRBD2. The CDR3 consists of 15 residues. V trimming: 5 bases; J trimming: 4 bases; junction bases outside the gene matches: 8. The germline V gene has CDR1 SGHTA and CDR2 FQGTGA. Here the CDR3 DNA reads TGTGCCAGCAGCCAGGGGCTAGCGGGAGTATACGAGCAGTACTTC. Translation gives CASSQGLAGVYEQYF.

This chain connects TRBV6-5 to TRBJ1-5; D possibly corresponds to TRBD1 (6 bases). V was cut by 4 bases and J by 4 bases, with 14 bases left in between. Germline-derived CDR1 and CDR2 are MNHEY and SVGAGI. The CDR3 consists of 15 residues. This chain's CDR3 is CASSSGGGRNQPQHF. The CDR3 nucleotides are TGTGCCAGCAGTTCCGGAGGGGGGCGAAATCAGCCCCAGCATTTT.

The gene calls are TRBV6-6 and TRBJ2-4, with TRBD2 matching over 7 bases. Trimming at V came to 6 bases and at J to 0 bases, leaving 20 bases not matched to a gene. CDR3 length: 20 amino acids. The germline gives CDR1 MNHNY, CDR2 SVGAGI (reference sequence). The CDR3 DNA reads as TGTGCCAGCAGCTCCGTTAAGCGGGACCGACGGTACGAAGCCAAAAACATTCAGTACTTC. It is translated as CASSSVKRDRRYEAKNIQYF.

J is TRBJ2-3 and V is TRBV28, with D tentatively TRBD2 (6 bases). The V gene's germline CDR1 is MDHEN and CDR2 SYDVKM. The CDR3 covers 13 residues. V gave up 8 bases and J gave up 5 bases, with 14 bases separating them. The CDR3 DNA is TGTGCCAGCCGGGAGTCTTCGGGAGATACGCAGTATTTT. This gives the protein CASRESSGDTQYF.

The rearrangement joins TRBV27 to TRBJ1-5, with D unresolved. The length of the CDR3 is 16 residues. CDR1 and CDR2 (germline): MNHEY, SMNVEV (reference sequence). With 6 bases removed from V and 4 bases from J, the gap between germline ends came to 19 bases. CDR3 sequence: CASSELRTLYNQPQHF. The CDR3 DNA is TGTGCCAGCAGCGAATTGAGGACTCTCTATAATCAGCCCCAGCATTTT.

V usage is TRBV7-9 and J usage is TRBJ2-1, with 11 bases fitting TRBD1. V shed 3 bases and J 6 bases; nucleotides not matched to a gene: 1. Germline CDR1 is SEHNR and CDR2 is FQNEAQ (reference sequence). The CDR3 extends over 14 amino acids. In DNA form, the CDR3 reads TGTGCCAGCAGCTTCGGGACAGGGGGCAATGAGCAGTTCTTC. Its protein is CASSFGTGGNEQFF.

The V gene is TRBV27, the J gene TRBJ2-6, with D unclear. This CDR3 contains 14 residues. CDR1 MNHEY and CDR2 SMNVEV come from the germline V gene (reference sequence). Trimming cost V 11 bases and J 0 bases, with 11 bases left between them. Here the CDR3 DNA reads TGTGCCGCACCTGTTCGCTCTGGGGCCAACGTCCTGACTTTC. This encodes CAAPVRSGANVLTF.

The chain couples TRBV4-1 to TRBJ1-1; possible D gene TRBD1, 5 bases. The CDR3 loop spans 16 amino acids. Germline loops: CDR1 MGHRA, CDR2 YSYEKL. Trimming took off 0 bases at V and 5 bases at J, with 16 bases between the two ends. CDR3 coding DNA: TGCGCCAGCAGCCAAGAAGGGGTTTTCTATGGGACTGAAGCTTTCTTT. Residues: CASSQEGVFYGTEAFF.

The chain recombines TRBV28 with TRBJ1-2; 11 bases line up with TRBD1. This CDR3 has 13 residues. V was clipped by 2 bases and J by 12 bases; unmatched bases: 5. Germline V CDR1 and CDR2: MDHEN, SYDVKM. In DNA, the CDR3 is TGTGCCAGCAGTTTAGGGACAGGGGGAGGGCACACCTTC. This codes for CASSLGTGGGHTF.

V is TRBV29-1 and J is TRBJ2-3; maybe TRBD2 (5 bases). The CDR3 contains 15 residues. V was trimmed by 0 bases and J by 5 bases, leaving 15 bases between them. Germline CDR1 SQVTM, CDR2 ANQGSEA. The CDR3 DNA follows: TGCAGCGTTGAAGATCTCTGGGAGTCGGGAGATACGCAGTATTTT. It codes for CSVEDLWESGDTQYF.